The source of this TCR beta chain is a study of EBV T-cell therapy then PD-1 blockade in nasopharyngeal carcinoma. The treatment was: AdE1-LMPpoly-expanded autologous EBV-specific T-cell therapy followed by anti-PD-1 nivolumab. The V end was cut by 1 base, the J end by 4 bases, with 2 bases between. The CDR3 is made up of 12 amino acids. Of note for this clone: Its specificity is not known.

Generated by immunoSEQ multiplex PCR, the TCRdb table keeps only in-frame clones and is missing some. The data show 15,000 to 20,000 clones, around four fifths seen once. The source is a man in his forties with nasopharyngeal carcinoma. The chain couples TRBV12-3 or TRBV12-4 to TRBJ1-3; D uncertain. This specimen consisted of CD8+ T cells from blood, obtained at day 0 from a patient whose treatment included autologous EBV-specific T cells and nivolumab. CDR3 region: CASSLEGNTIYF. As DNA, the CDR3 is TGTGCCAGCAGTTTAGAGGGAAACACCATATATTTT.